This T cell receptor beta chain was obtained from a study of regulatory T cells in long-lasting Graves disease. Regarding time point: persistent/refractory GD, antithyroid drugs over 5 years with positive TRAb. RNA isolated from PBMCs was used to make the TCR library. In this sample, this clonotype turned up many times. The CDR3 contains 14 residues. Trimming left V 3 bases short and J 6 bases short, with 14 bases between. Libraries of TCR beta came from iRepertoire HTBI primers plus Arm-PCR of CDR3 regions. TCRdb re-called the multiplex PCR reads with MiXCR, one entry per CDR3 protein. The sample holds about 290,000 distinct CDR3 sequences; around 21% are singletons and the top ten take 45% to 70%.

This chain joins TRBV12-3 or TRBV12-4 and TRBJ1-2; tentative D call: TRBD1 (6 bases). The sequencing used peripheral blood mononuclear cells (PBMCs), collected when the disease was refractory, from a patient treated with antithyroid drugs. This TCR was sampled from a female donor with Graves disease. In DNA, the CDR3 is TGTGCCAGCAGTTTCGTGACAGGTCGCGATGGCTACACCTTC. Translating gives CASSFVTGRDGYTF.